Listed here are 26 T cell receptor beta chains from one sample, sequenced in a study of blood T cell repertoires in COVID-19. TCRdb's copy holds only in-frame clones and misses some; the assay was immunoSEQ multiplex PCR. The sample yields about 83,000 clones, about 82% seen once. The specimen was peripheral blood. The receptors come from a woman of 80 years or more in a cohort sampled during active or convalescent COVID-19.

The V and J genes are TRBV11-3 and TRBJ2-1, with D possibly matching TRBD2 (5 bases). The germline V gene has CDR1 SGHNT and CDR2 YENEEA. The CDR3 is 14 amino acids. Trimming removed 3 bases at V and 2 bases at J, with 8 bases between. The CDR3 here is CASSFGLTYNEQFF. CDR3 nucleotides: TGTGCCAGCAGCTTCGGACTGACCTACAATGAGCAGTTCTTC.

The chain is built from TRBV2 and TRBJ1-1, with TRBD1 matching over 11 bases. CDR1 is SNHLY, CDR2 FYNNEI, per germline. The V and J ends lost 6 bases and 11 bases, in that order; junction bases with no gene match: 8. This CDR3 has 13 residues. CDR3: CASSGTGGKAAFF. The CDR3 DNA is TGTGCCAGCAGCGGGACAGGGGGTAAGGCGGCTTTCTTT.

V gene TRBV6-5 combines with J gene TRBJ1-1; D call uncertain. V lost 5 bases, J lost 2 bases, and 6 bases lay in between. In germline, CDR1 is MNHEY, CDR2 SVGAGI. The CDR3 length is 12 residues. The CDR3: CASSRGNTEAFF. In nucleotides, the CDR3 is TGTGCCAGCAGTCGAGGTAACACTGAAGCTTTCTTT.

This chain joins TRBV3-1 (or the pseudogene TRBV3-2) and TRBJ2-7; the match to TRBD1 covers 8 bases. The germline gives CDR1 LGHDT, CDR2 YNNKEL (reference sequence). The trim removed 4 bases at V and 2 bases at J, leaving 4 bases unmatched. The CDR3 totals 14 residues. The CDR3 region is CASSPGQVTYEQYF. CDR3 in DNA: TGTGCCAGCAGCCCGGGACAGGTGACCTACGAGCAGTACTTC.

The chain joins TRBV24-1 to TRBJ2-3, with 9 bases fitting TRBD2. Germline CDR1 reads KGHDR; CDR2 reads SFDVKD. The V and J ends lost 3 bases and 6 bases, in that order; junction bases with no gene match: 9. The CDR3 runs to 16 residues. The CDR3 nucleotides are TGTGCCACCAGTGATGTAGCGGGGGAGAGTATTGATACGCAGTATTTT. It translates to CATSDVAGESIDTQYF.

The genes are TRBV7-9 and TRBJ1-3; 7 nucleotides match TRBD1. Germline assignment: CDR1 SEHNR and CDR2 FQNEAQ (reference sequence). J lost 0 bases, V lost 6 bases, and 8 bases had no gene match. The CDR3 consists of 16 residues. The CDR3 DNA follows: TGTGCCAGCAGGAACAGGGGCCCGAGCTCTGGAAACACCATATATTTT. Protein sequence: CASRNRGPSSGNTIYF.

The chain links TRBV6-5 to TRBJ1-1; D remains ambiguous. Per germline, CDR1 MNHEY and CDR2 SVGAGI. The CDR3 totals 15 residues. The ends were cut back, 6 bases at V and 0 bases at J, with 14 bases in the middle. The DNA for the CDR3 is TGTGCCAGCAGCGACCAGGAATGGATGAACACTGAAGCTTTCTTT. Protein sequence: CASSDQEWMNTEAFF.

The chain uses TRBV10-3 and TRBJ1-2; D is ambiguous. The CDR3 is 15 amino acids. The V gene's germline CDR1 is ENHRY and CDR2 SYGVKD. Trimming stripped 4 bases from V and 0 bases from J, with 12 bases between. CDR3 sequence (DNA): TGTGCCATCAGTGGAGTCCCCTCCTCTAACTATGGCTACACCTTC. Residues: CAISGVPSSNYGYTF.

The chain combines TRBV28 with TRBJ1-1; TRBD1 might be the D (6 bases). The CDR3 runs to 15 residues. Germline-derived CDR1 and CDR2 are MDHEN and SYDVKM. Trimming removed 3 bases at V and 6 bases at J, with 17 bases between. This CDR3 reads CASSFSGRGVAEAFF. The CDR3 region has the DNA TGTGCCAGCAGTTTTTCGGGCAGGGGTGTTGCTGAAGCTTTCTTT.

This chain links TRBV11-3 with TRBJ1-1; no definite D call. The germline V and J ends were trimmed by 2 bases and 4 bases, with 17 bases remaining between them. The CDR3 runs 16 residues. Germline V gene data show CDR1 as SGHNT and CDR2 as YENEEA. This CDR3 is CASSLFHVGTGTEAFF. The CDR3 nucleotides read TGTGCCAGCAGCTTATTCCATGTAGGAACGGGCACTGAAGCTTTCTTT.

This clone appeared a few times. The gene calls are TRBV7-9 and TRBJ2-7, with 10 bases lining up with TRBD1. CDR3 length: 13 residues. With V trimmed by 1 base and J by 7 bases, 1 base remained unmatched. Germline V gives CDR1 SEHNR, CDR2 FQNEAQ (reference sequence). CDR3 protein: CASSLGTGGEQYF. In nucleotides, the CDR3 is TGTGCCAGCAGCTTAGGGACAGGGGGTGAGCAGTACTTC.

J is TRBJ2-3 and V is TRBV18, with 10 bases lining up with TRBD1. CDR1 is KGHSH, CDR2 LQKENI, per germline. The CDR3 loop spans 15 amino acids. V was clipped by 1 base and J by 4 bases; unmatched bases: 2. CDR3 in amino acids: CASSPRGQGSDTQYF. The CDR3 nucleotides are TGTGCCAGCTCACCACGGGGACAGGGGTCAGATACGCAGTATTTT.

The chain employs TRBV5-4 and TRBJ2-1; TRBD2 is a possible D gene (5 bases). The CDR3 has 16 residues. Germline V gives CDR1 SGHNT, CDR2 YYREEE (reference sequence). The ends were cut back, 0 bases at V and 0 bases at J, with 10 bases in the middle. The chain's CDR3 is CASSLAGGSSYNEQFF. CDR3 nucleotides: TGTGCCAGCAGCTTGGCCGGTGGGAGCTCCTACAATGAGCAGTTCTTC.

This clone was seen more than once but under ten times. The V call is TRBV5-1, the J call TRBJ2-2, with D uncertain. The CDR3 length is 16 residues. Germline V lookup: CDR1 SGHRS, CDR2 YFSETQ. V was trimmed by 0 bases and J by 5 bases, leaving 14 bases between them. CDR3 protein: CASSLVAEPTTGELFF. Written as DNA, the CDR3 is TGCGCCAGCAGCTTGGTAGCTGAGCCTACAACCGGGGAGCTGTTTTTT. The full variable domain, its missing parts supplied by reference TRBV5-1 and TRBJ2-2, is KAGVTQTPRYLIKTRGQQVTLSCSPISGHRSVSWYQQTPGQGLQFLFEYFSETQRNKGNFPGRFSGRQFSNSRSEMNVSTLELGDSALYLCASSLVAEPTTGELFFGEGSRLTVL.

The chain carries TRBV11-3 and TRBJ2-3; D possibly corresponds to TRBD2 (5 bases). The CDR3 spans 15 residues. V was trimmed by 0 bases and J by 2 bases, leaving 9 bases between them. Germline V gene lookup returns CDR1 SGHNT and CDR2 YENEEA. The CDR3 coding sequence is TGTGCCAGCAGCTTAGAAGGAGCGGTCACAGATACGCAGTATTTT. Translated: CASSLEGAVTDTQYF.

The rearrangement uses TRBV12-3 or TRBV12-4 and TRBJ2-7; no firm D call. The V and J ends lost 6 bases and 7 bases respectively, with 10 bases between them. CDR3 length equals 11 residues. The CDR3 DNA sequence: TGTGCCAGCAGCCCGGGTGGGGAGCAGTACTTC. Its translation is CASSPGGEQYF.

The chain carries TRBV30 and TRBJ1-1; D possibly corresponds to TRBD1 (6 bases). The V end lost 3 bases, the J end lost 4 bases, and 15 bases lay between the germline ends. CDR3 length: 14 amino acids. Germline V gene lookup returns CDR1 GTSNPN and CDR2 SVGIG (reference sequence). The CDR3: CAWRFGGPGTEAFF. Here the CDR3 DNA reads TGTGCCTGGAGGTTCGGGGGGCCGGGCACTGAAGCTTTCTTT. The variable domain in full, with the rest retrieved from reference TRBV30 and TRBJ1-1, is SQTIHQWPATLVQPVGSPLSLECTVEGTSNPNLYWYRQAAGRGLQLLFYSVGIGQISSEVPQNLSASRPQDRQFILSSKKLLLSDSGFYLCAWRFGGPGTEAFFGQGTRLTVV.

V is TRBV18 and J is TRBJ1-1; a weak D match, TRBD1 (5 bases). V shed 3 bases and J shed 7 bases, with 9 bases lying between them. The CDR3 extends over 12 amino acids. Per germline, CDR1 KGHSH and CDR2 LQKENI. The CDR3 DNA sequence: TGTGCCAGCTCACCCCAGGGCGGTGAAGCTTTCTTT. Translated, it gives CASSPQGGEAFF.

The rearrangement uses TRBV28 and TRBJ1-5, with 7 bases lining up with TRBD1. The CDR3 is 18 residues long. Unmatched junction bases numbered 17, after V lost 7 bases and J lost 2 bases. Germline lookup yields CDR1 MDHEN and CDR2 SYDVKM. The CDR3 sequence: CASTPVTGRKVGNQPQHF. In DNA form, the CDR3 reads TGTGCCAGCACTCCCGTGACAGGGAGGAAAGTCGGCAATCAGCCCCAGCATTTT.

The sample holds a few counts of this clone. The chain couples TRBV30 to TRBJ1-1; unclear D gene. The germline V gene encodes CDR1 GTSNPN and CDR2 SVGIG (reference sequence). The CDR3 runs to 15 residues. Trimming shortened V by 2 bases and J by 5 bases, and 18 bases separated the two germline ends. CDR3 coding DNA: TGTGCCTGGAGTTCCTACAGCCGTCGGCGAACTGAAGCTTTCTTT. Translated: CAWSSYSRRRTEAFF.

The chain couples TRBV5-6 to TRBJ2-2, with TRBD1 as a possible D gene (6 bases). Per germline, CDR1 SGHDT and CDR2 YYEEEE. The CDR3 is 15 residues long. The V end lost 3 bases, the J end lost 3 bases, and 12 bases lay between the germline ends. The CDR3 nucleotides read TGTGCCAGCAGCTCCGGGACAAGTTACACCGGGGAGCTGTTTTTT. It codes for CASSSGTSYTGELFF. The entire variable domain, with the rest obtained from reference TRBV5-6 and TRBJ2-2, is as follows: DAGVTQSPTHLIKTRGQQVTLRCSPKSGHDTVSWYQQALGQGPQFIFQYYEEEERQRGNFPDRFSGHQFPNYSSELNVNALLLGDSALYLCASSSGTSYTGELFFGEGSRLTVL.

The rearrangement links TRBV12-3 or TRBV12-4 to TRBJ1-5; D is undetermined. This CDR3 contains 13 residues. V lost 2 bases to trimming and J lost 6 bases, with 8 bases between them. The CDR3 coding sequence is TGTGCCAGCAGTTTATTCAGGTTTCAGCCCCAGCATTTT. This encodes CASSLFRFQPQHF.

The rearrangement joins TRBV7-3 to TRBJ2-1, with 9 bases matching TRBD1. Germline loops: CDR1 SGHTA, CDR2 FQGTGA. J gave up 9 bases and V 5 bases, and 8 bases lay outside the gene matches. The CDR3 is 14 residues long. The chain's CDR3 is CASSQGGQGSEQFF. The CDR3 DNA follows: TGTGCCAGCAGCCAAGGGGGACAGGGTAGTGAGCAGTTCTTC.

CDR3 coding DNA: TGTGCCAGCAGCCAAGGGCCAGGGGGCGTCGGGGATGTAGCTTATGGCTACACCTTC. Protein product: CASSQGPGGVGDVAYGYTF. The chain has TRBV3-1 (or the pseudogene TRBV3-2) and TRBJ1-2; the match to TRBD1 covers 8 bases. Germline assignment: CDR1 LGHDT and CDR2 YNNKEL (reference sequence). CDR3 length: 19 amino acids. V lost 1 base to trimming and J lost 5 bases; unmatched junction nucleotides: 18.

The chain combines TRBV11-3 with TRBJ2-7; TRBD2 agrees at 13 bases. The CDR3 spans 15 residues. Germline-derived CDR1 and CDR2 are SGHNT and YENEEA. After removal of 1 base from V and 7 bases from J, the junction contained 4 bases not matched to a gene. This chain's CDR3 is CASSLGGLAGREQYV. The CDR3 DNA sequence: TGTGCCAGCAGCTTAGGGGGACTAGCGGGAAGGGAGCAGTACGTC.

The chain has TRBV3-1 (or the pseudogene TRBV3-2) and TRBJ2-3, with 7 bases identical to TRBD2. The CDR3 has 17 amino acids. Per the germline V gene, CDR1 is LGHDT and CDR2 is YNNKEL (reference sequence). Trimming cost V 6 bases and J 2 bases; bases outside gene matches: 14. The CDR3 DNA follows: TGTGCCAGCAGACAGTCGGGAGGCCGAAGATCCACAGATACGCAGTATTTT. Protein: CASRQSGGRRSTDTQYF.